One sample yielded the 27 T cell receptor beta chains listed below, sequenced in a study of T cells in Graves' hyperthyroidism and ophthalmopathy (dated by TCRdb to about 2019). Preparation of the library involved multiplex PCR. Sequencing instrument: Illumina HiSeq 2000. The TCR beta CDR3 regions were amplified from the RNA transcripts. The TCR CDR3 was subjected to a first round of RT-PCR using the HTBI primer set and the Qiagen OneStep RT-PCR kit. TCRdb handled the public reads itself, with Q25 trimming in fastp and clone calling in MiXCR, and kept productive beta chains. Identical CDR3 protein sequences are pooled into one entry, listed with their most common genes and DNA. Within this sample are 500,000 to 600,000 distinct CDR3 sequences, with around 42% of them counted one time only. The top ten constitute about 7.8% of the sample. Sample: peripheral blood or thyroid tissue (not recorded which). The receptors originated from a young woman with Graves' hyperthyroidism.

This clonotype was seen ten or more times. CDR3 nucleotide sequence: TGTGCCAGCAGTCCGTGGGGTCGGGGAAACTATGGCTACACCTTC. This encodes CASSPWGRGNYGYTF. This sequence joins TRBV12-3 or TRBV12-4 and TRBJ1-2; no reliable D call. CDR3 size: 15 residues. V lost 5 bases to trimming and J lost 2 bases, with 15 bases between them.

This clonotype was seen many times. The V gene is TRBV15, the J gene TRBJ2-1; D is ambiguous. The germline V and J ends were trimmed by 2 bases and 3 bases, with 17 bases remaining between them. Germline V gene data show CDR1 as LNHNV and CDR2 as YYDKDF (reference sequence). The CDR3 has 17 residues. Here the CDR3 reads CATSRTPSRIHYNEQFF. The CDR3 region has the DNA TGTGCCACCAGCAGAACCCCGAGCCGCATCCACTACAATGAGCAGTTCTTC.

Comments on this clonotype: It is unclear where the CDR3 begins or ends on the DNA, so no DNA is shown, and the CDR3 is as TCRdb lists it. The CDR3 spells CASSFYICSALGQAALGTGELFF. The chain is built from TRBV11-2 and TRBJ2-2; TRBD1, the table's D call, was not compared with the DNA. CDR1 and CDR2 from the germline V gene are SGHAT and FQNNGV. Inclusive of both ends, the CDR3 amounts to 23 amino acids.

The V call is TRBV7-2, the J call TRBJ2-7; maybe TRBD1 (7 bases). This CDR3 is 16 amino acids long. Germline values: CDR1 SGHTA, CDR2 FQGNSA. The V end was cut by 7 bases, the J end by 6 bases, with 25 bases between. This CDR3 is CASTQLGRGAAGEQYF. In DNA form, the CDR3 reads TGTGCCAGCACCCAACTGGGCAGGGGGGCAGCGGGCGAGCAGTACTTC.

The gene calls are TRBV6-4 and TRBJ1-2, with a possible D match to TRBD1 (5 bases). This CDR3 has 16 residues. Germline CDR1 MRHNA, CDR2 SNTAGT. V was clipped by 3 bases and J by 3 bases, with 17 bases between them. This chain's CDR3 is CASSESTGDAYYGYTF. CDR3 DNA sequence: TGTGCCAGCAGTGAAAGCACCGGGGACGCTTACTATGGCTACACCTTC.

The chain recombines TRBV9 with TRBJ1-1; D gene uncertain. Germline lookup yields CDR1 SGDLS and CDR2 YYNGEE. The V and J ends lost 0 bases and 14 bases respectively, with 14 bases between them. This CDR3 contains 12 residues. CDR3 sequence (DNA): TGTGCCAGCAGCGTAGAGGCTAGCGGAACATTCTTT. This sequence encodes CASSVEASGTFF.

This clonotype was seen repeatedly, ten times or more. This chain joins TRBV19 and TRBJ1-2, with 8 bases lining up with TRBD1. V lost 2 bases, J lost 4 bases, and 6 bases stayed unmatched. In germline, CDR1 is LNHDA, CDR2 SQIVND (reference sequence). This CDR3 is 15 amino acids long. The CDR3 loop is CASSINQGASYGYTF. Written as DNA, the CDR3 is TGTGCCAGTAGTATAAATCAGGGGGCAAGCTATGGCTACACCTTC.

The genes are TRBV12-3 or TRBV12-4 and TRBJ1-1; TRBD1 matches 7 bases. V shed 6 bases, J shed 2 bases, and the junction held 9 bases outside the gene matches. CDR3 length equals 15 residues. Here the CDR3 DNA reads TGTGCCAGCAGCCGAAAGGGGGCTGGAAACACTGAAGCTTTCTTT. Protein product: CASSRKGAGNTEAFF.

Many counts were recorded for this clonotype. The chain carries TRBV6-2 or TRBV6-3 and TRBJ2-2; no reliable D call. The CDR3 runs 11 residues. Germline loops: CDR1 MNHEY, CDR2 SVGEGT. The V gene lost 8 bases and the J gene lost 6 bases, with 7 bases spanning the gap. DNA of the CDR3: TGTGCCAGCGAGTTAGCCGGGGAGCTGTTTTTT. Amino acids: CASELAGELFF.

The sample holds a few counts of this clonotype. This rearrangement joins TRBV6-5 to TRBJ2-5; weak D call: TRBD2 (5 bases). CDR3 length: 15 residues. The ends were cut back, 7 bases at V and 6 bases at J, with 21 bases in the middle. Germline V gene data show CDR1 as MNHEY and CDR2 as SVGAGI. The CDR3 protein is CASTLASGPLQTQYF. As DNA, the CDR3 is TGTGCCAGCACCTTGGCCAGCGGCCCTCTACAGACCCAGTACTTC.

The J gene is TRBJ1-4, the V gene TRBV7-6, with 7 bases aligning to TRBD1. With 4 bases clipped from V and 6 bases from J, the junction kept 8 bases outside the gene matches. CDR1 and CDR2 from the germline V gene are SGHVS and FNYEAQ. The CDR3 is made up of 15 amino acids. CDR3 protein: CASSSRAGTDEKLFF. CDR3 nucleotides: TGTGCCAGCAGCTCTAGAGCGGGGACAGATGAAAAACTGTTTTTT. Combining the CDR3 with reference TRBV7-6 and TRBJ1-4 gives the whole variable domain GAGVSQSPRYKVTKRGQDVALRCDPISGHVSLYWYRQALGQGPEFLTYFNYEAQQDKSGLPNDRFSAERPEGSISTLTIQRTEQRDSAMYRCASSSRAGTDEKLFFGSGTQLSVL.

Concerning this clonotype: This may arise from a read error, as a much more abundant clone is one base away. The rearrangement links TRBV12-3 or TRBV12-4 to TRBJ2-7; 9 nucleotides match TRBD2. Germline trimming cut 5 bases from V and 0 bases from J; bases unmatched to any gene: 8. This CDR3 region has 16 residues. CDR3 DNA sequence: TGTGCCAGCAGTGATAGCGGGAGTGGATTCTCCTACGAGCAGTACTTC. It specifies CASSDSGSGFSYEQYF.

The chain carries TRBV2 and TRBJ2-7; no firm D call. The germline V gene has CDR1 SNHLY and CDR2 FYNNEI. Trimming pared 0 bases from V and 3 bases from J, leaving 12 bases between. The CDR3 consists of 15 residues. This CDR3 reads CASSEAEWTFYEQYF. Here the CDR3 DNA reads TGTGCCAGCAGTGAAGCGGAATGGACCTTCTACGAGCAGTACTTC.

About this clonotype itself: This may come from a read error, since a much larger clone is one base off. The chain carries TRBV2 and TRBJ2-7; TRBD1 or TRBD2 may be the D gene (5 bases each). The CDR3 consists of 13 residues. The germline V and J ends were trimmed by 5 bases and 6 bases, with 14 bases remaining between them. CDR1 SNHLY and CDR2 FYNNEI come from the germline V gene. Here the CDR3 reads CASSRDGRGEQYF. In DNA, the CDR3 is TGTGCCAGCAGTCGGGACGGACGCGGCGAGCAGTACTTC. The full variable domain, in which reference TRBV2 and TRBJ2-7 provide the parts outside the CDR3, is EPEVTQTPSHQVTQMGQEVILRCVPISNHLYFYWYRQILGQKVEFLVSFYNNEISEKSEIFDDQFSVERPDGSNFTLKIRSTKLEDSAMYFCASSRDGRGEQYFGPGTRLTVT.

This clonotype was observed once. This chain uses TRBV7-9 with TRBJ1-2, with TRBD1 identical over 7 bases. Trimming removed 4 bases from V and 6 bases from J; junction bases left unmatched: 5. The germline V gene encodes CDR1 SEHNR and CDR2 FQNEAQ (reference sequence). The CDR3 spans 13 residues. This chain's CDR3 is CASSYSGTDGYTF. The CDR3 DNA reads TGTGCCAGCAGCTATAGCGGGACAGATGGCTACACCTTC.

This clonotype was detected ten times or more. This rearrangement joins TRBV12-3 or TRBV12-4 to TRBJ1-2; D is ambiguous. CDR3 length equals 14 residues. Trimming removed 3 bases at V and 7 bases at J, with 15 bases between. Written as DNA, the CDR3 is TGTGCCAGCAGTTTGAGCTCAGGTCGGACTGGCTACACCTTC. This sequence encodes CASSLSSGRTGYTF.

This chain joins TRBV10-3 and TRBJ2-1; 11 bases fit TRBD2. Germline V gives CDR1 ENHRY, CDR2 SYGVKD. The junction had 9 bases not matched to a gene; V was cut back by 11 bases and J by 6 bases. The CDR3 runs to 14 residues. Here the CDR3 DNA reads TGTGCCTGGTTCATTAGCGGGAGGGCCAATGAGCAGTTCTTC. Its protein is CAWFISGRANEQFF.

The chain joins TRBV19 to TRBJ2-6; 8 bases line up with TRBD1. From germline, CDR1 is LNHDA and CDR2 SQIVND (reference sequence). V lost 4 bases to trimming and J lost 0 bases; unmatched junction nucleotides: 5. This CDR3 spans 17 amino acids. CDR3 in amino acids: CASSTQTGDSGANVLTF. In DNA, the CDR3 is TGTGCCAGTAGTACCCAGACAGGGGACTCTGGGGCCAACGTCCTGACTTTC. Full variable domain (missing parts from reference TRBV19 and TRBJ2-6): DGGITQSPKYLFRKEGQNVTLSCEQNLNHDAMYWYRQDPGQGLRLIYYSQIVNDFQKGDIAEGYSVSREKKESFPLTVTSAQKNPTAFYLCASSTQTGDSGANVLTFGAGSRLTVL.

V gene TRBV24-1 combines with J gene TRBJ2-5; TRBD2 aligns across 12 bases. Unmatched junction bases numbered 4, after V lost 2 bases and J lost 4 bases. This CDR3 contains 16 residues. Germline V gene lookup returns CDR1 KGHDR and CDR2 SFDVKD. The CDR3 reads CATSDSGLAGRETQYF. The CDR3 DNA sequence: TGTGCCACCAGTGATTCAGGACTAGCGGGACGAGAGACCCAGTACTTC.

This clonotype came up many times. The chain has TRBV24-1 and TRBJ2-2; D is unclear. Germline-derived CDR1 and CDR2 are KGHDR and SFDVKD. The V and J ends lost 4 bases and 12 bases respectively, with 8 bases between them. This CDR3 has 11 amino acids. Written as DNA, the CDR3 is TGTGCCACCAGTGACGCTGGGCAGCTGTTTTTT. Protein product: CATSDAGQLFF.

V usage is TRBV10-3 and J usage is TRBJ2-1; 12 positions agree with TRBD2. The CDR3 length is 16 residues. The junction had 4 bases not matched to a gene; V was cut back by 6 bases and J by 1 base. Germline V lookup: CDR1 ENHRY, CDR2 SYGVKD. The CDR3 loop reads CAIRAGLAGSYNEQFF. The DNA of the CDR3 is TGTGCCATCAGGGCTGGACTAGCGGGATCCTACAATGAGCAGTTCTTC.

This clonotype was counted a few times. The J gene is TRBJ1-1, the V gene TRBV30; tentative D call: TRBD1 (5 bases). This CDR3 is built from 15 residues. The V end was cut by 3 bases, the J end by 1 base, with 15 bases between. The germline V gene encodes CDR1 GTSNPN and CDR2 SVGIG (reference sequence). The DNA of the CDR3 is TGTGCCTGGAGAGACCAGGGAACTGGGAACACTGAAGCTTTCTTT. It specifies CAWRDQGTGNTEAFF. The full variable domain, completed using reference TRBV30 and TRBJ1-1, is SQTIHQWPATLVQPVGSPLSLECTVEGTSNPNLYWYRQAAGRGLQLLFYSVGIGQISSEVPQNLSASRPQDRQFILSSKKLLLSDSGFYLCAWRDQGTGNTEAFFGQGTRLTVV.

The chain couples TRBV29-1 to TRBJ1-1, with 10 bases matching TRBD1. Germline CDR1 SQVTM, CDR2 ANQGSEA. J lost 5 bases, V lost 3 bases, and 6 bases had no gene match. The CDR3 covers 14 residues. The chain's CDR3 is CSVDLGDRGTEAFF. In nucleotides, the CDR3 is TGCAGCGTTGATTTGGGGGACAGGGGAACTGAAGCTTTCTTT.

This clonotype was recorded many times. The rearrangement links TRBV20-1 to TRBJ2-5; tentative D call: TRBD1 (6 bases). The length of the CDR3 is 14 residues. Looked up from germline, CDR1 is DFQATT and CDR2 is SNEGSKA (reference sequence). Trimming stripped 5 bases from V and 3 bases from J, with 16 bases between. CDR3: CSALRTASKETQYF. As DNA, the CDR3 is TGCAGTGCTCTAAGGACAGCGTCGAAAGAGACCCAGTACTTC.

As to this clonotype: With a much larger clone just one base away, this may be a read error. The chain recombines TRBV9 with TRBJ1-1; TRBD1 aligns across 7 bases. Germline V gene data show CDR1 as SGDLS and CDR2 as YYNGEE. This CDR3 is 15 amino acids long. The V segment lost 3 bases and the J segment 3 bases; nucleotides outside the gene matches: 8. The CDR3 nucleotides read TGTGCCAGCAGCGCCCGACAGGGAACGGACACTGAAGCTTTCTTT. Residues: CASSARQGTDTEAFF.

This clonotype has at least ten counts. The gene calls are TRBV9 and TRBJ2-1; no clear D. V was pared by 4 bases and J by 0 bases, with 11 bases between. The CDR3 sequence is 15 residues long. From germline, CDR1 is SGDLS and CDR2 YYNGEE. Here the CDR3 DNA reads TGTGCCAGCAGCTTGGACCAAACCTCCTACAATGAGCAGTTCTTC. Translating it yields CASSLDQTSYNEQFF. Full variable domain (outside the CDR3, taken from reference TRBV9 and TRBJ2-1): DSGVTQTPKHLITATGQRVTLRCSPRSGDLSVYWYQQSLDQGLQFLIQYYNGEERAKGNILERFSAQQFPDLHSELNLSSLELGDSALYFCASSLDQTSYNEQFFGPGTRLTVL.

This clonotype was seen repeatedly, ten times or more. The chain carries TRBV5-4 and TRBJ2-5, with D possibly being TRBD1 (6 bases). Germline loops: CDR1 SGHNT, CDR2 YYREEE (reference sequence). Trimming removed 3 bases from V and 1 base from J, with 10 bases in between. The CDR3 is made up of 14 amino acids. CDR3 sequence (DNA): TGTGCCAGCAGCTCCCAGGGGAGCCAAGAGACCCAGTACTTC. Encoded protein: CASSSQGSQETQYF.